Listed below are T cell receptor beta chains from one sample, sequenced in a study of blood T cell repertoires in COVID-19. Clones were sequenced by immunoSEQ multiplex PCR, and TCRdb holds only the in-frame ones, with some missing. The sample consists of 190,000 or so clones, approximately 86% of them appearing once. The sample comprised PBMCs or T cells enriched from blood (not recorded which). The receptors here all came from a woman aged 30 to 39 who had been exposed to COVID-19. Each CDR3 is given with its conserved first and last residue. The D gene is left open where the match is weak. Not all rows give a size; the values are once, few, many and, for expanded clones, a class.

D gene	clone size	V gene	J gene	CDR3 length	CDR3 DNA	CDR3 protein
TRBD1	NA	TRBV7-7	TRBJ2-5	15	TGTGCCAGCAGCCTGAGACAGGGACACCAAGAGACCCAGTACTTC	CASSLRQGHQETQYF
TRBD1	NA	TRBV7-2	TRBJ1-6	14	TGTGCCAGCAGCTTAACAGGGGTAAAATCACCCCTCCACTTT	CASSLTGVKSPLHF
TRBD1	once	TRBV3-1/TRBV3-2	TRBJ1-4	15	TGTGCCAGCAGCCAGGGGACAGTTGGGGCTGAAAAACTGTTTTTT	CASSQGTVGAEKLFF
TRBD1	few	TRBV5-1	TRBJ2-7	13	TGCGCCAGCAGCTCGGGACAGGGGAACGAGCAGTACTTC	CASSSGQGNEQYF
TRBD1	once	TRBV3-1/TRBV3-2	TRBJ1-4	15	TGTGCCAGCAGCCAAGTCTCAGGGGGTGGGGAAAAACTGTTTTTT	CASSQVSGGGEKLFF
NA	NA	TRBV7-3	TRBJ2-3	15	TGTGCCAGCAGCTTATCCACTAGTCCGGGAGATACGCAGTATTTT	CASSLSTSPGDTQYF
TRBD2	NA	TRBV3-1/TRBV3-2	TRBJ2-7	19	TGTGCCAGCAGCCAAGATGGTAGCAGGCGGGGGGATCCCCCTTACGAGCAGTACTTC	CASSQDGSRRGDPPYEQYF
NA	NA	TRBV5-1	TRBJ1-4	14	TGCGCCAGCAGCCCCGACAGGAGCAATGAAAAACTGTTTTTT	CASSPDRSNEKLFF
TRBD1	NA	TRBV13	TRBJ1-2	15	TGTGCCAGCAGCCCTAACAGGGGAAGCGCGTATGGCTACACCTTC	CASSPNRGSAYGYTF
TRBD2	NA	TRBV9	TRBJ2-2	15	TGTGCCAGCAGCGTAGCAAGCGGGGTCACCGGGGAGCTGTTTTTT	CASSVASGVTGELFF
TRBD1	NA	TRBV12-5	TRBJ2-7	16	TGTGCTAGTGGTTTGGAGTCCGGGACAGGGTTGTCGAGTGAGTACTTC	CASGLESGTGLSSEYF
NA	NA	TRBV5-4	TRBJ2-2	16	TGTGCCAGCAGCTTCACCGGGAGGGGGCATAGCGGGGAGCTGTTTTTT	CASSFTGRGHSGELFF
TRBD2	NA	TRBV24-1	TRBJ2-1	15	TGTGCCACCAGGGGGGGGGAGAGCTCCTACAATGAGCAGTTCTTC	CATRGGESSYNEQFF
NA	NA	TRBV5-3	TRBJ1-5	14	TGTGCCAGAAGCTTTCCCCCGAGAAATCAGCCCCAGCATTTT	CARSFPPRNQPQHF
NA	NA	TRBV5-1	TRBJ1-2	22	TGCGCCAGCAGCTTAAGTCTCCGGGAGACAAAGAGACTAATTCAGACGATCGGTGGCTACACCTTC	CASSLSLRETKRLIQTIGGYTF
TRBD2	NA	TRBV14	TRBJ2-1	18	TGTGCCAGCAGCCAAGATCGGAGCCCCCAGCGGGGGGGAGTGGAGCAGTTCTTC	CASSQDRSPQRGGVEQFF
NA	NA	TRBV20-1	TRBJ1-2	11	TGCAGTGCTAGCAACACCTATGGCTACACCTTC	CSASNTYGYTF
NA	NA	TRBV6-2/TRBV6-3	TRBJ1-5	15	TGTGCCAGCAGCGGGAACTCCAGGGTTCGGCAGCCCCAGCATTTT	CASSGNSRVRQPQHF
NA	NA	TRBV18	TRBJ2-5	12	TGTGCCAGCTCACGAGCTCTGGAGACCCAGTACTTC	CASSRALETQYF
NA	NA	TRBV9	TRBJ2-5	12	TGTGCCAGCAGCGCCCCGCAAGAGACCCAGTACTTC	CASSAPQETQYF